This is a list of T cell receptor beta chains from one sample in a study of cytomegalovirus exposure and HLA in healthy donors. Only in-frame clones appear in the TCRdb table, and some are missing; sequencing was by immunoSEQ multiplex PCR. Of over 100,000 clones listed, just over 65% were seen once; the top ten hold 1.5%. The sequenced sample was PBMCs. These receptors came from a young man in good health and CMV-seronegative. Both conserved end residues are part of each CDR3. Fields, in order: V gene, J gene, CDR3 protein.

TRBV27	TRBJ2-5	CATKLKGLADLRTQYF
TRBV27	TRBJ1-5	CASSSETMGQPQHF
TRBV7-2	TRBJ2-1	CASTQGGYPSYNEQFF
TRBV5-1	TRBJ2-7	CASSSSSYEQYF
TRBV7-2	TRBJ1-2	CASSLHPSQGIYTF
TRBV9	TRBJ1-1	CASSVGLDRGHTEAFF
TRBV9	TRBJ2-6	CASSVAVTGKAGANVLTF
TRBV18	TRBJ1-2	CASSKDSYGYTF
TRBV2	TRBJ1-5	CAIRRDRGQPQHF
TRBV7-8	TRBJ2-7	CASTSREGPMNPYF